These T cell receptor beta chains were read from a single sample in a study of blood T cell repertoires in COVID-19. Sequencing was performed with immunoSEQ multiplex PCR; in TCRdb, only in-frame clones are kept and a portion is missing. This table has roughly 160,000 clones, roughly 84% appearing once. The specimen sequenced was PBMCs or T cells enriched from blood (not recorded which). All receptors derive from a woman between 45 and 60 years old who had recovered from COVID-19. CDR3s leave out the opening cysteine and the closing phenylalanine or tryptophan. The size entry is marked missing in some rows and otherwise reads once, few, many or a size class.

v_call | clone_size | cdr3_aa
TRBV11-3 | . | ASGGRNNSPLH
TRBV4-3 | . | ASSQRSTGGNTEAF
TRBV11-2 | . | ASSLGVLGYTEQF
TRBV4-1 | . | ASSRSGVATGELF
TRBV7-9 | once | ASTQQPGNYGYT
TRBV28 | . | ASSLRFGQFSGNTIY
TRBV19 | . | ASSIRGSNTGELF
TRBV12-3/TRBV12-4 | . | ASGSGTQY
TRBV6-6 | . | ASSYGASGNTDTQY
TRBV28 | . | ASSPPGLADEQY
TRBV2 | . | ASSERQGYSNQPQH
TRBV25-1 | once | ASSGGPQGPNYEQY
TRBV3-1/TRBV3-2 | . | ASSHRPTGAEAF
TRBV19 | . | ASSTGTGGAGYT
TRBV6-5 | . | ASSYSAMNTEAF
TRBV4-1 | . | ASSQGPQAGPRSSYEQY
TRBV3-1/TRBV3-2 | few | ASSQGVGVNQPQH
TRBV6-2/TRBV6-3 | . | ASSYWDTPGGTEAF
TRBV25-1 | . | ASSELAPTNEKLF
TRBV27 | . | ASRRQGEEADTQY
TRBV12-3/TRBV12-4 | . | ASSFKTGYGYT
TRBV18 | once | ASSRTPDRDTEAF
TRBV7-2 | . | ASRPGGSTDTQY
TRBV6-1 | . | ASSEVGTGSHEQF
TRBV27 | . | ASRAHREVYEKLF
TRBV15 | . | ATSRESHGKETQY
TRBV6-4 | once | ASSDGTRTSGRSEGRGYNEQF
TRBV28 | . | ASSDRVSKAF
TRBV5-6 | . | ASSFGQPDAAHVTQY
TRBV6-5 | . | ASRKTSGSDTQY
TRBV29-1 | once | SVEVPSVSTDTQY
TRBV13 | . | ASSLSGRETARGYT
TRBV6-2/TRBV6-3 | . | ASSYDGANQPQH
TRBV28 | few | ASSLMGLGSYEQY
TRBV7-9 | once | ASRVVDRGAF
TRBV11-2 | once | ASSLTSGNSYNEQF
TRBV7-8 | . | ASSLGGLAGVTDTQY
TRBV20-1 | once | SASNGYEQY
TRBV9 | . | ASSVVGGSTDTQY
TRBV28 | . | ASSLFGVQQPQH
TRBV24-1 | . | ATSDPGTGNEQY
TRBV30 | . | AWSGVTGKSGELF